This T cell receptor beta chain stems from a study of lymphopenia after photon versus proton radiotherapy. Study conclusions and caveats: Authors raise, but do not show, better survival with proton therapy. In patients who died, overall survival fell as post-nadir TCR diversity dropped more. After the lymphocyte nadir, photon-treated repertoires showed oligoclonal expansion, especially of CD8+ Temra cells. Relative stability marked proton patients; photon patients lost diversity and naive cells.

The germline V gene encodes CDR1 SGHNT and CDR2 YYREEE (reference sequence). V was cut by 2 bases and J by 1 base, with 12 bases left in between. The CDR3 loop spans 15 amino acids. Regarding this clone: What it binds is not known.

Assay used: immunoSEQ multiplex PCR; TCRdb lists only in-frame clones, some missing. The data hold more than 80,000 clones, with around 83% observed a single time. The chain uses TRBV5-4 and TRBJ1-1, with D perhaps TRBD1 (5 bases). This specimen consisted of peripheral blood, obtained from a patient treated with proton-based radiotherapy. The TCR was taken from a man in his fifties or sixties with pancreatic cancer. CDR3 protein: CASSFPGGGNTEAFF. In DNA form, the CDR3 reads TGTGCCAGCAGCTTCCCCGGGGGGGGGAACACTGAAGCTTTCTTT.